This record looks at one T cell receptor beta chain sequence and its context. TCRdb's copy holds only in-frame clones and misses some; the assay was immunoSEQ multiplex PCR. The sample gives around 25,000 clones, about 86% of which show up once; 4.5% to 7% is in the top ten. This record belongs to a study of T cells in localized non-small cell lung cancer. The origin of this receptor is a male donor aged 60 or older with stage II squamous cell lung carcinoma. The sequencing here drew on peripheral blood, taken before any cancer treatment.

The CDR3 is CASSEAWAKYGYTF. In DNA form, the CDR3 reads TGTGCCAGCAGTGAAGCATGGGCCAAATATGGCTACACCTTC. V gene TRBV6-1 combines with J gene TRBJ1-2; the D is unclear. Per the germline V gene, CDR1 is MNHNS and CDR2 is SASEGT. Trimming took off 0 bases at V and 5 bases at J, with 10 bases between the two ends. The CDR3 consists of 14 residues.